This TCR beta chain was observed in a study of human T cells and chemical hapten exposure. Overall study: From small differences in pooled library volume came most of the variation in per-sample TCR yields.

The library put unique molecular identifiers onto individual cDNA molecules. TCRdb re-called the RACE reads through MiXCR, storing one row per CDR3 protein. The sample includes around 70,000 distinct CDR3 sequences, approximately 6.1% of them seen just once. V was trimmed by 5 bases and J by 4 bases, leaving 21 bases between them. CDR1 and CDR2 (germline): SGHRS, YFSETQ. This CDR3 is 16 amino acids long. Comment on this clonotype: This could be a read error, since a much larger clone is one nucleotide away.

Time point noted: healthy volunteer bleed at 6 weeks. The template was total RNA from unfractionated whole blood. Source material: whole blood. The genes are TRBV5-1 and TRBJ1-1; tentative D call: TRBD1 (5 bases). This receptor was obtained from a female donor in good health. Some clones in this sample may be carry-over from other donors' samples. The CDR3 protein is CASSLARGNMSTEAFF. Written as DNA, the CDR3 is TGCGCCAGCAGTTTAGCAAGGGGCAACATGAGCACTGAAGCTTTCTTT.